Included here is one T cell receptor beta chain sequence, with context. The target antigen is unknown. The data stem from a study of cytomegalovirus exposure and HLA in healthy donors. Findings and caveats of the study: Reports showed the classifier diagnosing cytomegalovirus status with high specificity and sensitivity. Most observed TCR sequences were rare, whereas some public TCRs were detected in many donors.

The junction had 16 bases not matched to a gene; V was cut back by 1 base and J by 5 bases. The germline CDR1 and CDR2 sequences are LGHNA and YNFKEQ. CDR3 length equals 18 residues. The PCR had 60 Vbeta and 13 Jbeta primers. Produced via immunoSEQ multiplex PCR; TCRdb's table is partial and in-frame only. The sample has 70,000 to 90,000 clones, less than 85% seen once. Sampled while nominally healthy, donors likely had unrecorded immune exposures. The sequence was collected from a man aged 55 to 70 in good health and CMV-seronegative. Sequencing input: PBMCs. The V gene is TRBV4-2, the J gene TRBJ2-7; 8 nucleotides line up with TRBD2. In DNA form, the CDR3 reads TGTGCCAGCAGCCAAGTCGGGGGGAGAACTAGCGGTGTTCACGAGCAGTACTTC. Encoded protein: CASSQVGGRTSGVHEQYF.